These 21 T cell receptor beta chains were sequenced from one sample in a study of CXCR3-negative and CXCR3-positive naive CD8 T cells. The libraries of TRB cDNA were constructed through 5' RACE using UMI labels. Reanalyzing the 5' RACE reads, TCRdb keeps one entry per CDR3 protein, without DNA. The sample spans about 130,000 distinct CDR3 sequences; the ten largest clones claim nearly 0.5%. Sequencing was performed on naive CXCR3- CD8+ T cells from blood. As to subset: CD45RO-CCR7+CD27+CD95- naive CD8+ T cells lacking CXCR3 (TNR3-). All receptors come from a human donor in good health. Some clones in this sample may be carry-over from other donors' samples.

The chain combines TRBV7-6 with TRBJ2-7; without DNA, the TCRdb call of TRBD2 cannot be checked. The length of the CDR3 is 17 residues. Germline V CDR1 and CDR2: SGHVS, FNYEAQ. The CDR3 reads CARSPWTSGTNSYEQYF.

This chain uses TRBV9 with TRBJ2-7; no DNA is available, so the TRBD2 call from TCRdb remains unchecked. The CDR3 consists of 15 residues. From germline, CDR1 is SGDLS and CDR2 YYNGEE. The CDR3 sequence: CASSESGASSYEQYF.

This chain links TRBV24-1 with TRBJ2-1; no DNA is available, so the TRBD1 call from TCRdb remains unchecked. CDR3 length: 15 amino acids. Germline CDR1 KGHDR, CDR2 SFDVKD. The CDR3 sequence is CATSDLAGPGNEQFF.

The CDR3 loop is CASSKLHNPNFSYEQYF. V and J are TRBV21-1 and TRBJ2-7. TRBV21-1 is deemed a pseudogene. The CDR3 length is 17 residues.

The chain is built from TRBV29-1 and TRBJ2-7; absent DNA, TCRdb's TRBD2 call cannot be checked. Germline V gives CDR1 SQVTM, CDR2 ANQGSEA. The CDR3 covers 12 residues. The CDR3 region is CSVGGEAYEQYF.

CDR3 sequence: CASIDDSLGGDEQYF. The rearrangement links TRBV2 to TRBJ2-7; TCRdb lists TRBD2, though no DNA is available to test this call. The CDR3 totals 15 residues. Germline lookup yields CDR1 SNHLY and CDR2 FYNNEI.

The chain carries TRBV7-9 and TRBJ2-2. There are 11 residues in the CDR3. Germline CDR1 and CDR2: SEHNR and FQNEAQ (reference sequence). CDR3 residues: CASRRDGELFF. The entire variable domain, with the rest obtained from reference TRBV7-9 and TRBJ2-2, is as follows: DTGVSQNPRHKITKRGQNVTFRCDPISEHNRLYWYRQTLGQGPEFLTYFQNEAQLEKSRLLSDRFSAERPKGSFSTLEIQRTEQGDSAMYLCASRRDGELFFGEGSRLTVL.

The chain carries TRBV15 and TRBJ2-7; TCRdb's D call, TRBD2, is unchecked because there is no DNA. Germline values: CDR1 LNHNV, CDR2 YYDKDF (reference sequence). The CDR3 has 12 residues. CDR3 loop: CATAAGNYEQYF.

The CDR3 loop is CASSLVGTGVYEQYF. V and J are TRBV28 and TRBJ2-7; absent DNA, TCRdb's TRBD1 call cannot be checked. The germline V gene has CDR1 MDHEN and CDR2 SYDVKM. The CDR3 has 15 residues.

The V and J genes are TRBV3-1 and TRBJ2-5; TCRdb gives TRBD2 as the D gene, but with no DNA this cannot be confirmed. The CDR3 runs to 17 residues. Germline CDR1 and CDR2: LGHDT and YNNKEL (reference sequence). CDR3 protein: CASSQEASGGVGETQYF.

V gene TRBV7-9 combines with J gene TRBJ2-7; TCRdb's assignment of TRBD1 cannot be checked, as there is no DNA. The CDR3 covers 12 residues. Germline loops: CDR1 SEHNR, CDR2 FQNEAQ (reference sequence). The CDR3: CASSLQGDEQYF.

This chain connects TRBV7-6 to TRBJ2-1; the D call of TRBD2 rests on TCRdb alone, since no DNA is present to check it. This CDR3 has 13 residues. CDR1 and CDR2 from the germline V gene are SGHVS and FNYEAQ. The CDR3 is CASSLPGGEEQFF.

The gene calls are TRBV20-1 and TRBJ2-3; TCRdb lists TRBD1, though no DNA is available to test this call. CDR1 is DFQATT, CDR2 SNEGSKA, per germline (reference sequence). The CDR3 length is 15 residues. CDR3 sequence: CSARDETDNTDTQYF.

V is TRBV29-1 and J is TRBJ2-2. There are 12 residues in the CDR3. Per germline, CDR1 SQVTM and CDR2 ANQGSEA. The CDR3 protein is CSVSWNTGELFF.

The chain is built from TRBV10-3 and TRBJ2-3; checking the TCRdb D call of TRBD2 is not possible without DNA. CDR1 is ENHRY, CDR2 SYGVKD, per germline. The length of the CDR3 is 18 residues. The CDR3 loop is CAISESILAGKRADTQYF.

This chain links TRBV15 with TRBJ2-1; TCRdb proposes TRBD1, but this gene call is untestable without DNA. The CDR3 spans 14 residues. Germline V lookup: CDR1 LNHNV, CDR2 YYDKDF (reference sequence). CDR3 residues: CATSTAWTDDEQFF. The whole variable domain, filled in from reference TRBV15 and TRBJ2-1, reads DAMVIQNPRYQVTQFGKPVTLSCSQTLNHNVMYWYQQKSSQAPKLLFHYYDKDFNNEADTPDNFQSRRPNTSFCFLDIRSPGLGDTAMYLCATSTAWTDDEQFFGPGTRLTVL.

The chain uses TRBV29-1 and TRBJ2-7. The V gene's germline CDR1 is SQVTM and CDR2 ANQGSEA. The CDR3 consists of 11 residues. This CDR3 reads CSVFIRREQYF.

The V gene is TRBV7-9, the J gene TRBJ2-2. The CDR3 is 16 amino acids. Per germline, CDR1 SEHNR and CDR2 FQNEAQ (reference sequence). The CDR3: CASTISTRANTGELFF.

This chain links TRBV27 with TRBJ2-7. The germline V gene has CDR1 MNHEY and CDR2 SMNVEV (reference sequence). The CDR3 has 13 residues. The CDR3: CASSPTEQYEQYF.

V gene TRBV7-9 combines with J gene TRBJ1-1. The CDR3 loop spans 13 amino acids. Germline CDR1 SEHNR, CDR2 FQNEAQ (reference sequence). The CDR3: CASSLESSTEAFF.

The CDR3 here is CSVDSGIYYGYTF. V gene TRBV29-1 combines with J gene TRBJ1-2. The CDR3 has 13 amino acids. Germline assignment: CDR1 SQVTM and CDR2 ANQGSEA. The full variable domain, completed using reference TRBV29-1 and TRBJ1-2, is SAVISQKPSRDICQRGTSLTIQCQVDSQVTMMFWYRQQPGQSLTLIATANQGSEATYESGFVIDKFPISRPNLTFSTLTVSNMSPEDSSIYLCSVDSGIYYGYTFGSGTRLTVV.